This T cell receptor (beta chain) is from a study of blood T cell repertoires in COVID-19. Study in general: The United States, Italy and Spain were the sources of the acute and convalescent COVID-19 samples. T cells, B-cell-depleted T cells, or PBMCs supplied cDNA or gDNA.

Per the germline V gene, CDR1 is SGHDT and CDR2 is YYEEEE. J was trimmed by 6 bases and V by 2 bases; bases with no gene match: 6. The CDR3 loop spans 15 amino acids. Per the original methods: Reference gene primers were amplified, and this amplification served to estimate nucleated cell counts. The method was immunoSEQ multiplex PCR; TCRdb's version includes in-frame clones alone and lacks a portion of them. The D gene and trimming were derived from the DNA, and the V and J assignments and clone size from that table. The sample lists 200,000 or so clones, about 85% occurring once. The clonotype comes from a man in his fifties who had recovered from COVID-19. This chain joins TRBV5-6 and TRBJ2-2; TRBD2 matches 8 bases. Sequencing was performed on peripheral blood. CDR3 loop: CASSFGAGESGELFF. Written as DNA, the CDR3 is TGTGCCAGCAGCTTTGGAGCGGGAGAATCCGGGGAGCTGTTTTTT.